This entry lists 5 T cell receptor beta chains sequenced from one sample in a study of T cell changes during pregnancy in multiple sclerosis. Data came from immunoSEQ multiplex PCR; TCRdb stores just in-frame clones and leaves some out. The sample lists roughly 30,000 clones; 85% to 90% were seen once. The sequencing used CD8+ T cells from peripheral blood mononuclear cells, collected before pregnancy. All receptors come from a female donor with multiple sclerosis, enrolled in a pregnancy study.

The chain joins TRBV27 to TRBJ2-7; no firm D call. CDR3 length: 14 residues. Germline CDR1 reads MNHEY; CDR2 reads SMNVEV (reference sequence). V dropped 0 bases and J dropped 2 bases, with 8 bases sitting between them. The CDR3, as DNA: TGTGCCAGCAGTTTATCCCCAGTGGCCTACGAGCAGTACTTC. Amino acid sequence: CASSLSPVAYEQYF.

This chain joins TRBV7-2 and TRBJ2-3; TRBD2 matches at 7 bases. V shed 4 bases, J shed 0 bases, and the junction held 4 bases outside the gene matches. Germline values: CDR1 SGHTA, CDR2 FQGNSA. The CDR3 covers 15 residues. CDR3: CASSYGTISTDTQYF. The CDR3 region has the DNA TGTGCCAGCAGCTACGGGACTATAAGCACAGATACGCAGTATTTT.

As for this clone: One end of the junction varies from germline; a read error may be responsible. The chain recombines TRBV10-2 with TRBJ2-7; 8 bases are a match to TRBD2. This CDR3 is built from 14 residues. Germline V gene data show CDR1 as WSHSY and CDR2 as SAAADI. The chain's CDR3 is CASSEGYGGDEQYF. The CDR3, as DNA: TGTGCCAGCAGTGAAGGTTACGGGGGGGACGAGCAGTACTTC.

This clone was seen a handful of times. This chain joins TRBV7-9 and TRBJ1-2; tentatively, D is TRBD1 (5 bases). Germline-derived CDR1 and CDR2 are SEHNR and FQNEAQ (reference sequence). The CDR3 is 16 residues long. The V end was cut by 0 bases, the J end by 4 bases, with 15 bases between. The CDR3 sequence: CASSLALDGGGYGYTF. The CDR3 DNA sequence: TGTGCCAGCAGCTTAGCGCTCGACGGGGGTGGCTATGGCTACACCTTC.

J is TRBJ1-1 and V is TRBV12-5; TRBD1 is a possible D gene (6 bases). Germline loops: CDR1 LGHNT, CDR2 FRNRAP. The germline V and J ends were trimmed by 6 bases and 4 bases, with 12 bases remaining between them. CDR3 length: 13 residues. The CDR3 sequence is CASGLQGATEAFF. The CDR3 DNA follows: TGTGCTAGTGGCCTACAGGGTGCCACTGAAGCTTTCTTT.